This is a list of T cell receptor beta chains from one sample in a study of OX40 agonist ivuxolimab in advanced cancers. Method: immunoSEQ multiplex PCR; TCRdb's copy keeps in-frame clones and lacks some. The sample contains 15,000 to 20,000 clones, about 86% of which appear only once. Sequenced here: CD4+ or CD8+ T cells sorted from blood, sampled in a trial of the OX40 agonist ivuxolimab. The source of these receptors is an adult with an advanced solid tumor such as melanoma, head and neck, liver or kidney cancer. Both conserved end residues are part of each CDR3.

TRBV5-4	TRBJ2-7	CASSQGSQGVFYEQYF
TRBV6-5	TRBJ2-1	CASSFDRGRGEQFF
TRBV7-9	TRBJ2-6	CASSSPPGLGSGANVLTF
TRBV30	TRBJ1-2	CAWSGTGVLNYGYTF
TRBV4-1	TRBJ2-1	CASSPTTSGRAGNEQFF
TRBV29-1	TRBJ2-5	CSVETGPWAQETQYF
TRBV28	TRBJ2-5	CASNQWPMVHQETQYF
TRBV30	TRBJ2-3	CAWSNSGFTDTQYF
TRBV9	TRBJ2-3	CASSPTQGSTDTQYF
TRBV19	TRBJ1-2	CASSITGTGNINYGYTF
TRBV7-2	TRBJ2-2	CASSPPVTGELFF
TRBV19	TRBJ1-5	CASSIGWQPQHF
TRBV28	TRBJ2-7	CASSELAGGLNEQYF
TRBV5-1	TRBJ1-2	CASSPDSLYGYTF
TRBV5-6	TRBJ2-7	CASSLWGTGDRPHEQYF
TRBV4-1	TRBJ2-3	CASSQIGVSLGTDTQYF
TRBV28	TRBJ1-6	CASSKRSSSYNSPLHF
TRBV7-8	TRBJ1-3	CASSSDRVSGNTIYF
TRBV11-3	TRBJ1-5	CASSLGDNQPQHF
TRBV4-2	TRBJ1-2	CASSQDRQGVLYGYTF
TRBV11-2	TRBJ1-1	CASSLEGLIGTEAFF
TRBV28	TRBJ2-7	CASSAGGASYEQYF
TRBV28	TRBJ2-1	CASIPGTSGSYEQFF
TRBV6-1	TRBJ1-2	CASSLLRGGRSYTF
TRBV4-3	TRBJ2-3	CASSQRGKDTQYF
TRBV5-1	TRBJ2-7	CASSLGTLGEQYF
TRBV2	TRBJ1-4	CASSGWTGGWSEKLFF
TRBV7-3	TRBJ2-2	CASSNTRGELFF
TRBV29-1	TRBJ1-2	CSVETHPSYTF
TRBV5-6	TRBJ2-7	CASSLRRGEQYF
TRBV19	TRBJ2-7	CASSIEWGPRLEQYF
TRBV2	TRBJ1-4	CASSDGRGPNEKLFF
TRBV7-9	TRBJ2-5	CASSEFSGLETQYF
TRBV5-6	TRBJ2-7	CASSLSTEQYF
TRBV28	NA	CASNGQNYEQYF
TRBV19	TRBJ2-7	CASSNFYEQYF
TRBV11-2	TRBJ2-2	CASSPIWTGDTGELFF
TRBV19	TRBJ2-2	CASSIRQGGAGELFF
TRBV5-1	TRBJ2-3	CASSQRSSRPDTQYF
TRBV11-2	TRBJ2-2	CASSLARFYTGELFF
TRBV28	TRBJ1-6	CASSFRGQYNSPLHF
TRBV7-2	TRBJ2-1	CASSPGRGPAEQFF
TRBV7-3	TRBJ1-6	CASSKVGGPGDSPLHF
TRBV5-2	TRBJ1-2	CASSLLPGPRGYTF
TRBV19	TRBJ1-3	CASGITGAGNTIYF
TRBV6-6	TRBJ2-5	CASSYHTGDQETQYF
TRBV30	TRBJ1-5	CAWGKAGGGQPQHF
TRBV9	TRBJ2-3	CASSSNLPPGDTQYF
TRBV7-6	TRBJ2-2	CASSLSGGTGELFF
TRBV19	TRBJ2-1	CASSIDPYNNEQFF